A single sample is the source of the 9 T cell receptor beta chains below, sequenced in a study of Ad26.COV2.S vaccination and SARS-CoV-2 variants. Treatment in this sample: some 20 received Ad26.COV2.S at low or high dose, single or two shots; 5 received placebo; per-sample allocation not given. Collection of the samples took place on day 63 after the first injection of vaccine or placebo. Using immunoSEQ multiplex PCR, the repertoire was profiled, and TCRdb retains in-frame clones only, with some absent. Of approximately 350,000 clones in the sample, over 75% are singletons; the top ten hold about 3.4%. The source material was peripheral blood, sampled in a trial of Ad26.COV2.S vaccine versus placebo. The receptors here all came from a person aged 18-60 years who received the Ad26.COV2.S COVID-19 vaccine or a placebo.

CDR3 coding DNA: TGTGCCAGCACGGGAACCATTACTAGCACAGATACGCAGTATTTT. It yields the protein CASTGTITSTDTQYF. This chain links TRBV6-5 with TRBJ2-3; D is possibly TRBD2 (5 bases). V was clipped by 7 bases and J by 0 bases, with 14 bases between them. The CDR3 extends over 15 amino acids. The germline V gene encodes CDR1 MNHEY and CDR2 SVGAGI.

This chain links TRBV9 with TRBJ1-1, with 10 bases aligning to TRBD1. The CDR3 totals 15 residues. Trimming cost V 3 bases and J 2 bases; bases outside gene matches: 4. CDR1 is SGDLS and CDR2 is YYNGEE in the germline V gene. The CDR3 coding sequence is TGTGCCAGCAGCGGACAGGGGGCAACTAACACTGAAGCTTTCTTT. Translation: CASSGQGATNTEAFF. The full variable domain, rest sourced from reference TRBV9 and TRBJ1-1, is DSGVTQTPKHLITATGQRVTLRCSPRSGDLSVYWYQQSLDQGLQFLIQYYNGEERAKGNILERFSAQQFPDLHSELNLSSLELGDSALYFCASSGQGATNTEAFFGQGTRLTVV.

This chain uses TRBV30 with TRBJ1-1; TRBD1 matches at 10 bases. V trimming: 2 bases; J trimming: 8 bases; junction bases outside the gene matches: 5. Looked up from germline, CDR1 is GTSNPN and CDR2 is SVGIG (reference sequence). CDR3 size: 13 residues. CDR3: CAWSPDRGREAFF. CDR3 nucleotides: TGTGCCTGGAGTCCCGACAGGGGGCGAGAAGCTTTCTTT.

This rearrangement joins TRBV6-5 to TRBJ1-5, with D tentatively TRBD1 (6 bases). The V end lost 6 bases, the J end lost 1 base, and 10 bases lay between the germline ends. The CDR3 is made up of 14 amino acids. The germline CDR1 and CDR2 sequences are MNHEY and SVGAGI. Written as DNA, the CDR3 is TGTGCCAGCAGCACCGACAGGAGCAATCAGCCCCAGCATTTT. It yields the protein CASSTDRSNQPQHF.

This clone was detected once. V usage is TRBV11-2 and J usage is TRBJ2-5, with D possibly being TRBD1 or TRBD2 (5 bases each). The V end was cut by 3 bases, the J end by 1 base, with 9 bases between. The CDR3 loop spans 14 amino acids. Germline V gene lookup returns CDR1 SGHAT and CDR2 FQNNGV. The CDR3 here is CASSLGPFQETQYF. The CDR3 coding sequence is TGTGCCAGCAGCTTGGGACCATTCCAAGAGACCCAGTACTTC.

The chain uses TRBV2 and TRBJ1-1, with 7 bases lining up with TRBD1. The germline V gene has CDR1 SNHLY and CDR2 FYNNEI. The J segment lost 4 bases and the V segment lost 8 bases, leaving 10 bases of the junction unmatched. The CDR3 covers 14 residues. The CDR3, as DNA: TGTGCCAGCGCAGTCAGGGGGAGGTCCACTGAAGCTTTCTTT. As protein: CASAVRGRSTEAFF.

The chain employs TRBV28 and TRBJ2-2; TRBD2 is a possible D gene (5 bases). V lost 3 bases, J lost 0 bases, and 17 bases lay in between. The CDR3 totals 18 residues. Per germline, CDR1 MDHEN and CDR2 SYDVKM. The CDR3 bases are TGTGCCAGCAGTTTTTTTAGGGAGTTGGGGACGAACACCGGGGAGCTGTTTTTT. This translates into CASSFFRELGTNTGELFF.

This clone was recorded once. V usage is TRBV6-5 and J usage is TRBJ1-3; D remains ambiguous. From germline, CDR1 is MNHEY and CDR2 SVGAGI. This CDR3 is built from 15 residues. The V and J ends lost 2 bases and 2 bases respectively, with 10 bases between them. CDR3 sequence: CASSYMGRTGNTIYF. CDR3 DNA: TGTGCCAGCAGTTACATGGGCAGGACTGGAAACACCATATATTTT.

This clone was counted a few times. The gene calls are TRBV12-3 or TRBV12-4 and TRBJ1-2; maybe TRBD1 (5 bases). Trimming removed 6 bases at V and 5 bases at J, with 13 bases between. The CDR3 spans 13 residues. Here the CDR3 reads CASSRGQGYGYTF. CDR3 nucleotides: TGTGCCAGCAGCCGAGGACAAGGGTATGGCTACACCTTC.